This T cell receptor beta chain was obtained from a study of neurological immune-mediated disorders. Study-wide findings and caveats: The most TCR clonal expansion was seen in HTLV-1-associated myelopathy, whereas the least was seen in multiple sclerosis, below the level in healthy controls.

This clonotype was seen ten or more times. Antigen unknown. V lost 4 bases to trimming and J lost 7 bases, with 16 bases between them. The germline CDR1 and CDR2 sequences are SGHRS and YFSETQ. The CDR3 sequence is 14 residues long. The cDNA came from 5'RACE, which used 10-nucleotide random UMIs. TCRdb passed the 5' RACE reads through MiXCR, listing each CDR3 protein once. The sample has some 89,000 distinct CDR3 sequences, around 4.7% seen once. Time point described: longitudinal time-point 3. Where libraries were unsorted, they were derived from 2 million PBMCs stored at -80 degrees C. V usage is TRBV5-1 and J usage is TRBJ2-3, with D tentatively TRBD1 (6 bases). The source material was PBMCs. This clonotype was obtained from a woman aged 60-75 years with multiple sclerosis. The CDR3 loop is CASSPPRDTNTQYF. CDR3 nucleotide sequence: TGCGCCAGCAGCCCGCCCCGGGACACTAATACGCAGTATTTT.